This T cell receptor beta chain is drawn from a study of T cell responses to AZD1222 COVID-19 vaccine. General study points: Repertoires were obtained only post-peak T cell response.

On this clone: Its antigen is not known.

Assay: immunoSEQ multiplex PCR; the TCRdb copy retains only in-frame clones and omits some. The sample holds under 250,000 clones, about 92% seen once. Sequenced here: peripheral blood, sampled on day 0 of MenACWY control vaccination. This receptor was obtained from an adult in good health.

The CDR3 nucleotides read TGTGCCACCAGCAGAGAATCCACAGGGCGGACGCCTTCGGTGTTTTTT. It codes for CATSRESTGRTPSVFF. The chain recombines TRBV15 with TRBJ1-4; maybe TRBD1 (6 bases). Per germline, CDR1 LNHNV and CDR2 YYDKDF (reference sequence). The CDR3 is 16 residues long. V lost 0 bases and J 15 bases, leaving 23 bases between the germline ends.